The 25 T cell receptor beta chains given below trace back to one sample, sequenced in a study of blood T cell repertoires in COVID-19. Produced via immunoSEQ multiplex PCR; TCRdb's table is partial and in-frame only. Among about 350,000 clones listed, around 90% were seen once. Sequenced sample: peripheral blood. The receptors were gathered from a man aged 25-45 years with COVID-19, enrolled during active disease.

This chain connects TRBV6-5 to TRBJ1-1, with 7 bases matching TRBD1. Germline lookup yields CDR1 MNHEY and CDR2 SVGAGI. The CDR3 totals 12 residues. Trimming cost V 5 bases and J 7 bases; bases outside gene matches: 4. The CDR3 coding sequence is TGTGCCAGCAGTCAGGGGGATCGTGAAGCTTTCTTT. Protein product: CASSQGDREAFF.

CDR3 in amino acids: CASRVSAGNTIYF. The CDR3 region has the DNA TGTGCCAGTAGGGTCTCGGCTGGAAACACCATATATTTT. V gene TRBV19 combines with J gene TRBJ1-3; D is unresolved. V dropped 6 bases and J dropped 2 bases, with 8 bases sitting between them. The V gene's germline CDR1 is LNHDA and CDR2 SQIVND (reference sequence). The CDR3 totals 13 residues.

This clone was seen a few times. The chain employs TRBV4-3 and TRBJ1-5; 10 bases map to TRBD1. Per germline, CDR1 LGHNA and CDR2 YSLEER. CDR3 size: 17 residues. The V gene end was trimmed by 3 bases and the J gene end by 3 bases; junction bases not matched to a gene: 8. The CDR3 region has the DNA TGCGCCAGCAGCCAGCACCCGGACAGGGGGGACAATCAGCCCCAGCATTTT. It codes for CASSQHPDRGDNQPQHF.

The gene calls are TRBV6-6 and TRBJ2-1; D perhaps matches TRBD1 (5 bases). This CDR3 contains 13 residues. The V gene lost 2 bases and the J gene lost 8 bases, with 10 bases spanning the gap. The V gene's germline CDR1 is MNHNY and CDR2 SVGAGI (reference sequence). The CDR3 DNA follows: TGTGCCAGCAGTTACGGTTCAGGGTATGAGCAGTTCTTC. It encodes CASSYGSGYEQFF.

The chain joins TRBV5-5 to TRBJ2-5; 7 bases are a match to TRBD1. The CDR3 totals 17 residues. Unmatched junction bases numbered 16, after V lost 3 bases and J lost 5 bases. The germline V gene encodes CDR1 SGHKS and CDR2 YYEKEE (reference sequence). CDR3 bases: TGTGCCAGCAGCTCGCTCCCCTTGACAGGGATAAAGGAGACCCAGTACTTC. Translated: CASSSLPLTGIKETQYF.

The chain combines TRBV20-1 with TRBJ2-3; D gene uncertain. Germline CDR1 DFQATT, CDR2 SNEGSKA (reference sequence). CDR3 length: 11 residues. The CDR3 protein is CSESRTDTQYF. The CDR3 nucleotides read TGCAGCGAGAGCCGCACAGATACGCAGTATTTT.

The gene calls are TRBV18 and TRBJ1-5; 9 nucleotides agree with TRBD1. Germline CDR1 is KGHSH and CDR2 is LQKENI. The CDR3 runs to 16 residues. The J segment lost 3 bases and the V segment lost 6 bases, leaving 9 bases of the junction unmatched. This CDR3 reads CASSPGTGKYNQPQHF. For the CDR3, the DNA is TGTGCCAGCTCCCCCGGGACAGGGAAATACAATCAGCCCCAGCATTTT.

The chain carries TRBV4-2 and TRBJ2-7, with 7 bases identical to TRBD1. Unmatched junction bases numbered 7, after V lost 4 bases and J lost 4 bases. In germline, CDR1 is LGHNA, CDR2 YNFKEQ. CDR3 length: 14 amino acids. The CDR3 loop is CASSRPGTAYEQYF. The CDR3 bases are TGTGCCAGCAGCCGACCCGGGACAGCGTACGAGCAGTACTTC.

The count of this clone is one. The CDR3 loop is CASSTRQGREPLHF. DNA of the CDR3: TGTGCCAGCAGTACTAGACAGGGGAGGGAGCCCCTCCACTTT. The V and J genes are TRBV28 and TRBJ1-6, with 8 positions matching TRBD1. The CDR3 contains 14 residues. Losses at the gene ends were 5 bases for V and 13 bases for J; bases not matched to a gene: 10. The germline V gene encodes CDR1 MDHEN and CDR2 SYDVKM. Looking up the rest from reference TRBV28 and TRBJ1-6 gives the full variable domain: DVKVTQSSRYLVKRTGEKVFLECVQDMDHENMFWYRQDPGLGLRLIYFSYDVKMKEKGDIPEGYSVSREKKERFSLILESASTNQTSMYLCASSTRQGREPLHFGNGTRLTVT.

The genes are TRBV28 and TRBJ2-7, with TRBD1 matching 12 bases. The CDR3 length is 17 residues. With V trimmed by 3 bases and J by 6 bases, 12 bases remained unmatched. Germline CDR1 reads MDHEN; CDR2 reads SYDVKM. The CDR3 bases are TGTGCCAGCAGTTTGCCCCGCCCGGGACAGGGGGCACCCGAGCAGTACTTC. This gives the protein CASSLPRPGQGAPEQYF.

The V gene is TRBV18, the J gene TRBJ2-7; possibly TRBD1 for D (6 bases). This CDR3 has 16 residues. Germline assignment: CDR1 KGHSH and CDR2 LQKENI. Trimming shortened V by 2 bases and J by 0 bases, and 14 bases separated the two germline ends. CDR3 coding DNA: TGTGCCAGCTCACCAATGACAGGAAGGAGCTCCTACGAGCAGTACTTC. Amino acids: CASSPMTGRSSYEQYF.

As for this clone: This CDR3 is missing its conserved last phenylalanine or tryptophan, likely due to a read error. CDR3 in amino acids: CASSHRGGGYTL. The CDR3 DNA follows: TGTGCCAGCAGCCATCGGGGAGGTGGCTACACCCTC. This chain links TRBV3-1 (or the pseudogene TRBV3-2) with TRBJ1-2; D is ambiguous. The CDR3 is 12 amino acids. Germline V CDR1 and CDR2: LGHDT, YNNKEL (reference sequence). V was trimmed by 3 bases and J by 7 bases, leaving 9 bases between them.

CDR3 DNA sequence: TGTGCCAGCAGTTCCGGGACAGTGAACACCGGGGAGCTGTTTTTT. It specifies CASSSGTVNTGELFF. The V and J genes are TRBV6-5 and TRBJ2-2, with TRBD1 matching over 7 bases. The CDR3 totals 15 residues. Germline V gene sequence: CDR1 MNHEY, CDR2 SVGAGI. The trim removed 4 bases at V and 1 base at J, leaving 3 bases unmatched.

The rearrangement joins TRBV6-4 to TRBJ2-7, with D possibly matching TRBD1 (6 bases). The V and J ends lost 5 bases and 0 bases respectively, with 14 bases between them. The CDR3 runs to 15 residues. Per the germline V gene, CDR1 is MRHNA and CDR2 is SNTAGT. For the CDR3, the DNA is TGTGCCAGCAGTTCCGGGGCAGGGGCCTCCTACGAGCAGTACTTC. Protein product: CASSSGAGASYEQYF.

Here the CDR3 DNA reads TGTGCCAGCAGTTATCAGAATGGCTACACCTTC. Translating it yields CASSYQNGYTF. The gene calls are TRBV12-3 or TRBV12-4 and TRBJ1-2; D is undetermined. V dropped 4 bases and J dropped 6 bases, with 6 bases sitting between them. CDR3 length equals 11 residues.

This clone was counted between two and nine times. This chain links TRBV30 with TRBJ1-5, with TRBD1 as a possible D gene (6 bases). The CDR3 spans 15 residues. Trimming shortened V by 7 bases and J by 2 bases, and 18 bases separated the two germline ends. Germline V CDR1 and CDR2: GTSNPN, SVGIG (reference sequence). The CDR3 sequence: CASPIRGTGNQPQHF. The CDR3 DNA is TGTGCCTCCCCCATCAGGGGTACTGGCAATCAGCCCCAGCATTTT.

The chain combines TRBV4-2 with TRBJ2-5, with TRBD2 matching 11 bases. Trimming at V came to 0 bases and at J to 4 bases, leaving 13 bases not matched to a gene. The CDR3 covers 19 residues. Germline-derived CDR1 and CDR2 are LGHNA and YNFKEQ. The CDR3 is CASSQEGIGSGGALETQYF. CDR3 DNA: TGTGCCAGCAGCCAAGAGGGGATAGGTAGCGGGGGGGCGTTAGAGACCCAGTACTTC.

In DNA form, the CDR3 reads TGTGCCAGCAGCCCCCGGGACAGGGGGTATACTGAAGCTTTCTTT. Protein sequence: CASSPRDRGYTEAFF. The V and J genes are TRBV3-1 (or the pseudogene TRBV3-2) and TRBJ1-1; 11 bases agree with TRBD1. V was clipped by 4 bases and J by 5 bases; unmatched bases: 6. Germline CDR1 reads LGHDT; CDR2 reads YNNKEL (reference sequence). This CDR3 is built from 15 residues.

Concerning this clone: At the DNA level, this CDR3 is encoded by other sequences in the same sample as well. V is TRBV19 and J is TRBJ1-5, with no clear D. The V end lost 2 bases, the J end lost 7 bases, and 12 bases lay between the germline ends. Germline CDR1 is LNHDA and CDR2 is SQIVND (reference sequence). The CDR3 contains 14 residues. The CDR3 DNA reads as TGTGCCAGTAGTATAAGAGACCGGGGACAGCCCCAGCATTTT. It yields the protein CASSIRDRGQPQHF.

The rearrangement uses TRBV6-2 or TRBV6-3 and TRBJ2-2, with D possibly being TRBD1 (6 bases). The length of the CDR3 is 13 residues. Germline CDR1 MNHEY, CDR2 SVGEGT. Trimming stripped 0 bases from V and 10 bases from J, with 9 bases between. Here the CDR3 reads CASSYSDSLELFF. The CDR3 bases are TGTGCCAGCAGTTACTCGGACAGTTTGGAGCTGTTTTTT.

The CDR3 loop reads CAIMRSREEAFF. The CDR3 DNA reads TGTGCCATCATGCGCTCACGCGAAGAAGCTTTCTTT. The chain uses TRBV10-3 and TRBJ1-1; no clear D gene. Between the trimmed V and J ends, which lost 7 bases and 8 bases, there was a span of 14 bases. The V gene's germline CDR1 is ENHRY and CDR2 SYGVKD. The CDR3 contains 12 residues.

The genes are TRBV13 and TRBJ1-1; 9 bases line up with TRBD1. Germline CDR1 reads PRHDT; CDR2 reads FYEKMQ (reference sequence). V shed 4 bases, J shed 1 base, and the junction held 4 bases outside the gene matches. This CDR3 comprises 15 residues. CDR3 protein: CASSSGTGQNTEAFF. CDR3 DNA sequence: TGTGCCAGCAGCTCTGGGACAGGGCAGAACACTGAAGCTTTCTTT.

The chain employs TRBV5-4 and TRBJ1-6, with 7 bases fitting TRBD1. The CDR3 consists of 17 residues. CDR1 and CDR2 from the germline V gene are SGHNT and YYREEE (reference sequence). J gave up 7 bases and V 0 bases, and 10 bases lay outside the gene matches. The CDR3 DNA follows: TGTGCCAGCAGCTTGGGCTATATCGGGACAGCCAATTCACCCCTCCACTTT. Its translation: CASSLGYIGTANSPLHF.

This clone is a singleton in its sample. This sequence joins TRBV27 and TRBJ2-7, with 8 bases fitting TRBD1. Germline values: CDR1 MNHEY, CDR2 SMNVEV (reference sequence). V shed 5 bases, J shed 4 bases, and the junction held 13 bases outside the gene matches. The CDR3 runs 16 residues. Here the CDR3 DNA reads TGTGCCAGCAGTGACAGGGGACTTGTCGGGCTGTACGAGCAGTACTTC. This sequence encodes CASSDRGLVGLYEQYF.

The CDR3 loop reads CASSVDEAGGTDTQYF. CDR3 DNA sequence: TGTGCCAGCAGCGTAGATGAAGCGGGAGGGACAGATACGCAGTATTTT. The V call is TRBV9, the J call TRBJ2-3, with TRBD2 matching 10 bases. The CDR3 loop spans 16 amino acids. Germline V gene sequence: CDR1 SGDLS, CDR2 YYNGEE. With 0 bases clipped from V and 3 bases from J, the junction kept 4 bases outside the gene matches.